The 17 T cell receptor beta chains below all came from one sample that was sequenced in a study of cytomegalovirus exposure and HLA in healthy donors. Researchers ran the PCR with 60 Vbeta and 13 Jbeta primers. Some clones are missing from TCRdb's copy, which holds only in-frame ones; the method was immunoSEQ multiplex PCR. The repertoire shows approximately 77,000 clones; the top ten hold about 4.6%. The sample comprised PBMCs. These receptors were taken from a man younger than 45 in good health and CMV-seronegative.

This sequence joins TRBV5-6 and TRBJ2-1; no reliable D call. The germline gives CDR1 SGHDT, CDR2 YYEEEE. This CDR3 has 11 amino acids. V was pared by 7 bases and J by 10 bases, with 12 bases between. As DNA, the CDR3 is TGTGCCAGCCTGCTTGGCGGAGAGCAGTTCTTC. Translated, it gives CASLLGGEQFF.

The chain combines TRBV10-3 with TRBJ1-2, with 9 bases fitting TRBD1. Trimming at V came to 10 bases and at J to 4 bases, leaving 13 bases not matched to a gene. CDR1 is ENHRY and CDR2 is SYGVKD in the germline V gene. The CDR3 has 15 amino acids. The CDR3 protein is CASASGTGSGYGYTF. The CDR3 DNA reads TGTGCCAGCGCTTCCGGGACAGGGAGCGGCTATGGCTACACCTTC.

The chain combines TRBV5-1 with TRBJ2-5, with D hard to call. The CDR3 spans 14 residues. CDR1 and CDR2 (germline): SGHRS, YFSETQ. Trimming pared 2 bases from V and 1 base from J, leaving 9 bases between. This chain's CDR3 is CASSFGEPQETQYF. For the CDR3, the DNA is TGCGCCAGCAGCTTCGGAGAACCCCAAGAGACCCAGTACTTC.

DNA of the CDR3: TGCGCCAGCAGCCAAGAGGATTCGGGATCTGGGGCCAACGTCCTGACTTTC. This sequence encodes CASSQEDSGSGANVLTF. V and J are TRBV4-3 and TRBJ2-6, with D perhaps matching TRBD2 (5 bases). The CDR3 has 17 amino acids. The germline gives CDR1 LGHNA, CDR2 YSLEER. V was shortened by 0 bases and J by 1 base, with 10 bases between the two germline ends.

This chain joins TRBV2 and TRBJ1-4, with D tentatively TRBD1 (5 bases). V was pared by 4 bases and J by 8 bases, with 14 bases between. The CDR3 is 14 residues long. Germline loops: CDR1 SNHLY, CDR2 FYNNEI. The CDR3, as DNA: TGTGCCAGCAGTGGACCCGCAGGGAACGAAAAACTGTTTTTT. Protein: CASSGPAGNEKLFF.

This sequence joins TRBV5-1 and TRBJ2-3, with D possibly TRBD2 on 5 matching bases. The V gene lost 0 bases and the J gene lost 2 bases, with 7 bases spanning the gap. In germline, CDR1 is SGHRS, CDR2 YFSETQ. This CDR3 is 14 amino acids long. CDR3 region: CASSLGESTDTQYF. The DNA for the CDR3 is TGCGCCAGCAGCTTGGGGGAGTCCACAGATACGCAGTATTTT. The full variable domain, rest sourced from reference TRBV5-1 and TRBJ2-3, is KAGVTQTPRYLIKTRGQQVTLSCSPISGHRSVSWYQQTPGQGLQFLFEYFSETQRNKGNFPGRFSGRQFSNSRSEMNVSTLELGDSALYLCASSLGESTDTQYFGPGTRLTVL.

In DNA form, the CDR3 reads TGCAGCGTTTTAGTGACACCGAACACTGAAGCTTTCTTT. Its translation is CSVLVTPNTEAFF. This chain uses TRBV29-1 with TRBJ1-1, with D uncertain. Trimming removed 5 bases from V and 1 base from J, with 11 bases in between. CDR3 length: 13 amino acids. Per the germline V gene, CDR1 is SQVTM and CDR2 is ANQGSEA.

CDR3 sequence reads: CASSIRQGASYEQYF. The CDR3 nucleotides are TGTGCCAGTAGTATAAGACAGGGGGCTTCCTACGAGCAGTACTTC. The V gene is TRBV19, the J gene TRBJ2-7; 10 nucleotides line up with TRBD1. Germline lookup yields CDR1 LNHDA and CDR2 SQIVND (reference sequence). The CDR3 has 15 residues. The V gene end was trimmed by 2 bases and the J gene end by 1 base; junction bases not matched to a gene: 2.

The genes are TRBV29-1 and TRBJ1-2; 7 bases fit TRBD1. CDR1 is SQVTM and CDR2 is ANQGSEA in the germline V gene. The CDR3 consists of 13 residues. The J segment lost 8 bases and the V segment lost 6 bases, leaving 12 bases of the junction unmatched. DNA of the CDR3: TGCAGCGTGGGCCCTGAAGGGGGCTGGGGCTACACCTTC. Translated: CSVGPEGGWGYTF. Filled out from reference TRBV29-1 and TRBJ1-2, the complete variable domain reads SAVISQKPSRDICQRGTSLTIQCQVDSQVTMMFWYRQQPGQSLTLIATANQGSEATYESGFVIDKFPISRPNLTFSTLTVSNMSPEDSSIYLCSVGPEGGWGYTFGSGTRLTVV.

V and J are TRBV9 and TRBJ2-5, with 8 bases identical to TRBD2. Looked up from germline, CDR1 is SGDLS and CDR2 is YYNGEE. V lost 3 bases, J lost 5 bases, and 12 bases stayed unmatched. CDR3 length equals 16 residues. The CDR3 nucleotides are TGTGCCAGCAGCGGACTAGCGATAAAGGATTCGGAGACCCAGTACTTC. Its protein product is CASSGLAIKDSETQYF.

Here the CDR3 reads CASGLAGVVSGELFF. CDR3 coding DNA: TGTGCCAGCGGGCTAGCGGGAGTCGTTTCCGGGGAGCTGTTTTTT. V usage is TRBV6-6 and J usage is TRBJ2-2; 10 bases fit TRBD2. J was trimmed by 6 bases and V by 8 bases; bases with no gene match: 9. The CDR3 has 15 residues. Germline loops: CDR1 MNHNY, CDR2 SVGAGI (reference sequence).

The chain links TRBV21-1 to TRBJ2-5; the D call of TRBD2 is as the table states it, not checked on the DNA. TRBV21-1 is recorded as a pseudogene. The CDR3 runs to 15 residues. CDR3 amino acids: CASSKDKEPQETQYF. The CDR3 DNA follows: TGTGCCAGCAGCAAAGATAAGGAGCCTCAAGAGACCCAGTACTTC.

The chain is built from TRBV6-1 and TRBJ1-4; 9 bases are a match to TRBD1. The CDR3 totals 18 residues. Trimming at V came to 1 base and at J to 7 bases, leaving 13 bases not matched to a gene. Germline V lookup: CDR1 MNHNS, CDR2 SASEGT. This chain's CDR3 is CASSEGIGTGIRGEKLFF. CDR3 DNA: TGTGCCAGCAGTGAAGGAATCGGGACAGGGATTCGAGGTGAAAAACTGTTTTTT.

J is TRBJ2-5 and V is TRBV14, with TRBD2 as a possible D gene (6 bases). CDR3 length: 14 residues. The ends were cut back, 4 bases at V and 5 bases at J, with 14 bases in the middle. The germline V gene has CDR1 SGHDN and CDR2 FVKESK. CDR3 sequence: CASSPGVIVETQYF. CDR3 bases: TGTGCCAGCAGCCCGGGGGTTATTGTGGAGACCCAGTACTTC. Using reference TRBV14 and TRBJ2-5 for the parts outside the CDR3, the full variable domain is EAGVTQFPSHSVIEKGQTVTLRCDPISGHDNLYWYRRVMGKEIKFLLHFVKESKQDESGMPNNRFLAERTGGTYSTLKVQPAELEDSGVYFCASSPGVIVETQYFGPGTRLLVL.

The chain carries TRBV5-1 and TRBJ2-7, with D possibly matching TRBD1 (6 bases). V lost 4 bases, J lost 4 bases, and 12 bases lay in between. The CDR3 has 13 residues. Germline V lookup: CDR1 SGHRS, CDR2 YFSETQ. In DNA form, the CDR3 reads TGCGCCAGCAGCGCACAGGGATATTACGAGCAGTACTTC. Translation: CASSAQGYYEQYF. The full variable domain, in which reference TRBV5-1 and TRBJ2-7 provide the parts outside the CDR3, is KAGVTQTPRYLIKTRGQQVTLSCSPISGHRSVSWYQQTPGQGLQFLFEYFSETQRNKGNFPGRFSGRQFSNSRSEMNVSTLELGDSALYLCASSAQGYYEQYFGPGTRLTVT.

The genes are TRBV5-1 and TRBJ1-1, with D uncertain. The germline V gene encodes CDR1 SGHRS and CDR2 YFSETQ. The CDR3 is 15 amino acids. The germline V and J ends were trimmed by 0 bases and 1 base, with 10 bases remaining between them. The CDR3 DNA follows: TGCGCCAGCAGCTTGGGACACGCGACGAACACTGAAGCTTTCTTT. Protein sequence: CASSLGHATNTEAFF.

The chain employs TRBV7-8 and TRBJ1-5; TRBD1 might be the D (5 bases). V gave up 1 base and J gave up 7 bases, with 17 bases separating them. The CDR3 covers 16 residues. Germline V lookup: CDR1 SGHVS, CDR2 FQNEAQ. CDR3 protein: CASSLEGGAQAQPQHF. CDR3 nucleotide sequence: TGTGCCAGCAGCTTAGAGGGAGGGGCGCAGGCCCAGCCCCAGCATTTT.